Described below is a single T cell receptor (beta chain) sequence and its context. Its target is unknown. TCRdb's table, derived via immunoSEQ multiplex PCR, lists solely in-frame clones and lacks some. This table has 2 million to 2.5 million clones, 90% to 97% appearing once. These data belong to a study of shared clonotypes between healthy human individuals. The study, taken as a whole, reports: On the whole, naive subsets had larger estimated richness than memory subsets had. Though the depth was large, rarefaction showed that sorted-subset sequencing was incomplete.

A split of CD4+ cells into CD45RA+ naive and CD45RA-negative memory subsets was performed. The CDR3 sequence is 13 residues long. V was pared by 5 bases and J by 7 bases, with 11 bases between. Germline V CDR1 and CDR2: SEHNR, FQNEAQ (reference sequence). The sample taken for sequencing was naive CD4+ T cells sorted from blood. Subset here: CD45RA+ positively selected. V is TRBV7-9 and J is TRBJ2-2; perhaps TRBD2 as D (5 bases). This clonotype was sampled from a man aged 18 to 29 in good health. The chain's CDR3 is CASSRPSSGELFF. Written as DNA, the CDR3 is TGTGCCAGCAGCCGGCCTAGCAGCGGGGAGCTGTTTTTT.